This T cell receptor beta chain was observed in a study of PD-L1 blockade in urothelial cancer. The CDR3 consists of 15 residues. The germline V gene encodes CDR1 ENHRY and CDR2 SYGVKD. Trimming removed 0 bases at V and 0 bases at J, with 6 bases between. This table comes from immunoSEQ multiplex PCR, and its TCRdb copy is limited to in-frame clones, with some not included. The sample has about 45,000 clones; about 91% are singletons. The sample in question was PBMCs, obtained around atezolizumab (anti-PD-L1) treatment. The chain employs TRBV10-3 and TRBJ1-5; the D is unclear. This TCR was sampled from an elderly man with urothelial cancer. CDR3 in DNA: TGTGCCATCAGTGAGTCGTCGCGTAGCAATCAGCCCCAGCATTTT. Protein sequence: CAISESSRSNQPQHF.